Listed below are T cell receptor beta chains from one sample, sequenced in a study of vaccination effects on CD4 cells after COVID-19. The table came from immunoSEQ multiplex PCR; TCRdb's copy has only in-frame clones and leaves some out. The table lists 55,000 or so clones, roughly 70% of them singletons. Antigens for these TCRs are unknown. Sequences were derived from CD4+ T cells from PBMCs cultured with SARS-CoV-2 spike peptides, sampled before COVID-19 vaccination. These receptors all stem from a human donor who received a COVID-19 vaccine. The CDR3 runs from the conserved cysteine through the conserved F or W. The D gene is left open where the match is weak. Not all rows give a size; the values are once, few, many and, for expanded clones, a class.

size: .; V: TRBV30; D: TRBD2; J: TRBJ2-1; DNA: TGTGCCTGGAGCGAGGCTTATCGGGAGGCCGAGCAGTTCTTC; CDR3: CAWSEAYREAEQFF
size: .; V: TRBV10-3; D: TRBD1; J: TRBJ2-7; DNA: TGTGCCATCAGTGGGAGAGAACAGGGGTACGAGCAGTACTTC; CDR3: CAISGREQGYEQYF
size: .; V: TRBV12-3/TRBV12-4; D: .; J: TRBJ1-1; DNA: TGTGCCAGCAGTGCGGGGGCAGGGGAAGCTTTCTTT; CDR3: CASSAGAGEAFF
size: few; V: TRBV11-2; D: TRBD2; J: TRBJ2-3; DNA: TGTGCCAGCAGCTTAAATAGCGGGGGAATCACAGATACGCAGTATTTT; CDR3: CASSLNSGGITDTQYF
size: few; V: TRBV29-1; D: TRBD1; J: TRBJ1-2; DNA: TGCAGCGTTGATGGGACAGGGGCTAACTATGGCTACACCTTC; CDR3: CSVDGTGANYGYTF
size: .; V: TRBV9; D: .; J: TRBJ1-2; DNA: TGTGCCAGCAGCGTGGGACCGTATGGCTACACCTTC; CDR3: CASSVGPYGYTF
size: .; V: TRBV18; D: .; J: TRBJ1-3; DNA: TGTGCCAGCTCACGCGAACTCTTACCTGGAAACACCATATATTTT; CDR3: CASSRELLPGNTIYF
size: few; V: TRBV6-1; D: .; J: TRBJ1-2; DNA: TGTGCCAGCAGTGAAGCAAGGGGTGGCTACACCTTC; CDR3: CASSEARGGYTF
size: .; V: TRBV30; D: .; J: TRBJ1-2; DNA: TGTGCCTGGAAAGGGATGGGCGGGGGCTACACCTTC; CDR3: CAWKGMGGGYTF
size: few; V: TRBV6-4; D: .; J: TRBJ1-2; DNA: TGTGCCAGGGGCTACCGGGACATTTATGGCTACACCTTC; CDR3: CARGYRDIYGYTF
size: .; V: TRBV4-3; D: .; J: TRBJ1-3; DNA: TGCGCCAGCAGCCAAGATATGAGCTCTGGAAACACCATATATTTT; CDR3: CASSQDMSSGNTIYF
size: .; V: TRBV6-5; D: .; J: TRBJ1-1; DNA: TGTGCCAGCAGACTAGAACGGCTGAACACTGAAGCTTTCTTT; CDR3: CASRLERLNTEAFF
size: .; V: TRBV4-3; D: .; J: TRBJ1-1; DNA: TGCGCCAGCAGCCTCACCAGGGTTAGGGACACTGAAGCTTTCTTT; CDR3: CASSLTRVRDTEAFF
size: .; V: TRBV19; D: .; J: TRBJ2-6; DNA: TGTGCCAGTAGTCCCCGCATCGATTGGGCTGGGGCCAACGTCCTGACTTTC; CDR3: CASSPRIDWAGANVLTF
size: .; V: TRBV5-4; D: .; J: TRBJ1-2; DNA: TGTGCCAGCAGCTACAGTACTACGAACTATGGCTACACCTTC; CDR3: CASSYSTTNYGYTF
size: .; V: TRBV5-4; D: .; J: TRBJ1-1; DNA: TGTGCCAGCAGCAAGGCGACAGTGTCGAACACTGAAGCTTTCTTT; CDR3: CASSKATVSNTEAFF
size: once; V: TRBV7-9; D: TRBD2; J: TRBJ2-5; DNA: TGTGCCAGCAGCTCCGCGGGGGGTTTGGAGACCCAGTACTTC; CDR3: CASSSAGGLETQYF
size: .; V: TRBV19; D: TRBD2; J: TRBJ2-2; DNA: TGTGCCAGTAGTCCCCTTGGCGGGAGGACGAACACCGGGGAGCTGTTTTTT; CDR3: CASSPLGGRTNTGELFF
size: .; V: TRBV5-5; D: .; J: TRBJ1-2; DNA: TGTGCCAGCAGCGGTCCCGCAGCCTATGGCTACACCTTC; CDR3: CASSGPAAYGYTF
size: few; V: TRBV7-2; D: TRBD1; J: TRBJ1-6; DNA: TGTGCCAGCAGCTTATGGGACAGTAATGGTTCACCCCTCCACTTT; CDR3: CASSLWDSNGSPLHF
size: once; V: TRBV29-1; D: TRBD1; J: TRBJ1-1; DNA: TGCAGCGTTGGGGGACAGAGGGAGGACACTGAAGCTTTCTTT; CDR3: CSVGGQREDTEAFF
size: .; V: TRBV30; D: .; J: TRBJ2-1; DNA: TGTGCCTGGAGTGACGGAATCTCCTACAATGAGCAGTTCTTC; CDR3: CAWSDGISYNEQFF
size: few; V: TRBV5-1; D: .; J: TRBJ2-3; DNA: TGCGCCAGCAGCCTCGGGGCGTTAAGCACAGATACGCAGTATTTT; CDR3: CASSLGALSTDTQYF
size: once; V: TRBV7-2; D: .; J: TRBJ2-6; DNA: TGTGCCAGCAGCCTACAATCGAAGAGGGGGTTAAAGGCCAACGTCCTGACTTTC; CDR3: CASSLQSKRGLKANVLTF
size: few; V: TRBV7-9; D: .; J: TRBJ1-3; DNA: TGTGCCAGCAGCTTAGGGGGACAAGGAAACACCATATATTTT; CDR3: CASSLGGQGNTIYF
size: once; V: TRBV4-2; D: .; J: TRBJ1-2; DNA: TGTGCCAGCAGCCCACAATATAAACGCAGGGTGGTAGATGGCTACACCTTC; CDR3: CASSPQYKRRVVDGYTF
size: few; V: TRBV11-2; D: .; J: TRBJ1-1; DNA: TGTGCCAGCAGCTTTTTGGGGCCTGAAGCTTTCTTT; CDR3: CASSFLGPEAFF
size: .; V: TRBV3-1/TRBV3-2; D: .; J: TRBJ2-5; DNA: TGTGCCAGCAGCCAAGGAGGAGCGGAGGAGACCCAGTACTTC; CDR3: CASSQGGAEETQYF
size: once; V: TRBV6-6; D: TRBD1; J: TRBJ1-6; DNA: TGTGCCAGCAGCGCCGGACAGGGCGGTTCACCCCTCCACTTT; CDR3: CASSAGQGGSPLHF
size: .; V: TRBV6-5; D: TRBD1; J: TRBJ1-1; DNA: TGTGCCGGTTGGACAGGGGGCCGGGCTGAAGCTTTCTTT; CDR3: CAGWTGGRAEAFF
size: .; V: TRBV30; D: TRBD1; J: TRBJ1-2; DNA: TGTGCCTGGGGTACCGGACAGGGGGGCTATGGCTACACCTTC; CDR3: CAWGTGQGGYGYTF
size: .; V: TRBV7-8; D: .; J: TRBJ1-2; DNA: TGTGCCAGCAGCTCCCCCGGTAGGGGCTATGGCTACACCTTC; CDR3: CASSSPGRGYGYTF
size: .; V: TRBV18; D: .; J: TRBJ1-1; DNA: TGTGCCAGCTCACCACCGGGTCGGGGAGCGCAGAACACTGAAGCTTTCTTT; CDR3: CASSPPGRGAQNTEAFF
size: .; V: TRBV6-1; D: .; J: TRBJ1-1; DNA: TGTGCCAGCAGTGAAGAGAAAAGGTTCGGGCAGGGGCGAGAGTGGGGCACTGAAGCTTTCTTT; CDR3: CASSEEKRFGQGREWGTEAFF
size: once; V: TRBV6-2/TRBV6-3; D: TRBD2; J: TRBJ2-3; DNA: TGTGCCAGCAGTTCCACTAGCGGGGGCACAGATACGCAGTATTTT; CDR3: CASSSTSGGTDTQYF
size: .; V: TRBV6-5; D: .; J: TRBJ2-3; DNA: TGTGCCAGCAGTTACTCGAGGGCTAGCACAGATACGCAGTATTTT; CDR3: CASSYSRASTDTQYF
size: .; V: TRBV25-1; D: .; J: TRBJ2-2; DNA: TGTGCCAGCCGAGCTAGCGCCTCTTACACCGGGGAGCTGTTTTTT; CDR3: CASRASASYTGELFF
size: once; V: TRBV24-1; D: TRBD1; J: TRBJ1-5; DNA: TGTGCCACCAGTGAACAGGGGGCTGGGGATCAGCCCCAGCATTTT; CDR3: CATSEQGAGDQPQHF
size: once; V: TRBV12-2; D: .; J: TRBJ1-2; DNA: TGTGCAAGTCGCTTAGTATCATGCGGTACAGGGGATATGAACTATGGCTACACCTTC; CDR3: CASRLVSCGTGDMNYGYTF
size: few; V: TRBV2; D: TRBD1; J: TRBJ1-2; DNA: TGTGCCAGCAGATCTGACAGGGGAGGTAGCTATGGCTGCACCTTC; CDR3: CASRSDRGGSYGCTF